A selection of T cell receptor beta chains follows, all from one sample in a study of HIV-infected patients and healthy controls. TCRdb re-called the 5' RACE reads through MiXCR, storing one row per CDR3 protein. The table shows almost 4,500 distinct CDR3 sequences, with roughly 8.3% occurring only once. The sample consisted of blood, taken before antiretroviral therapy. These receptors all stem from an adult with HIV infection. Both conserved end residues are part of each CDR3. Each record gives: J gene, V gene, clone size, D gene, CDR3 DNA, CDR3 protein. D genes are given only for firm matches. Size is omitted from some rows. Given values are once, few, many or a class for expanded clones.

j_call: TRBJ1-1; v_call: TRBV7-8; clone_size: medium-sized; d_call: TRBD1; cdr3_nt: TGTGCCAGCAGCCAGGGACAGGTGAACACTGAAGCTTTCTTT; cdr3_aa: CASSQGQVNTEAFF
j_call: TRBJ1-5; v_call: TRBV15; clone_size: .; d_call: .; cdr3_nt: TGTGCCACCAGCGCGCTTGGTGGCGGCTCATATAGCAATCAGCCCCAGCATTTT; cdr3_aa: CATSALGGGSYSNQPQHF
j_call: TRBJ1-5; v_call: TRBV6-1; clone_size: medium-sized; d_call: .; cdr3_nt: TGTGCCAGCAGAAACTGGGACAATAATCAGCCCCAGCATTTT; cdr3_aa: CASRNWDNNQPQHF
j_call: TRBJ2-1; v_call: TRBV6-1; clone_size: medium-sized; d_call: .; cdr3_nt: TGTGCCATAACCCGGGACTCGTACAATGAGCAGTTCTTC; cdr3_aa: CAITRDSYNEQFF
j_call: TRBJ2-1; v_call: TRBV7-5; clone_size: medium-sized; d_call: .; cdr3_nt: .; cdr3_aa: CISVPEAWETPLYNEQFF
j_call: TRBJ2-2; v_call: TRBV12-3/TRBV12-4; clone_size: many; d_call: .; cdr3_nt: TGTGCCAGCAGTTTACCCGGGGTCGGGGAGCTGTTTTTT; cdr3_aa: CASSLPGVGELFF
j_call: TRBJ2-3; v_call: TRBV29-1; clone_size: many; d_call: TRBD1; cdr3_nt: TGCAGCGCGACAGGGGATTGGGCCACAGATACGCAGTATTTT; cdr3_aa: CSATGDWATDTQYF
j_call: TRBJ1-4; v_call: TRBV12-3/TRBV12-4; clone_size: medium-sized; d_call: .; cdr3_nt: TGTGCCAGCAGCGGGATGGATGAAAAACTGTTTTTT; cdr3_aa: CASSGMDEKLFF
j_call: TRBJ2-1; v_call: TRBV27; clone_size: .; d_call: .; cdr3_nt: TGTGCCAGCAGTTTACCCCCTCACAATGAGCAGTTCTTC; cdr3_aa: CASSLPPHNEQFF
j_call: TRBJ2-3; v_call: TRBV6-5; clone_size: medium-sized; d_call: TRBD2; cdr3_nt: TGTGCCAGCAGTCAAACTAGCGGGAGTCCAGATACGCAGTATTTT; cdr3_aa: CASSQTSGSPDTQYF
j_call: TRBJ2-5; v_call: TRBV6-1; clone_size: medium-sized; d_call: .; cdr3_nt: TGTGCCAGCAGTGAAGCTCCCCAGGTGGAGACCCAGTACTTC; cdr3_aa: CASSEAPQVETQYF
j_call: TRBJ2-2; v_call: TRBV6-5; clone_size: few; d_call: .; cdr3_nt: TGTGCCAGCAGTTGGAATTATCCGAACGGGGAGCTGTTTTTT; cdr3_aa: CASSWNYPNGELFF
j_call: TRBJ2-3; v_call: TRBV6-6; clone_size: few; d_call: TRBD2; cdr3_nt: TGTGCCAGCAGTCTCCTCCTAGCGGGAGTGGGAGATACGCAGTATTTT; cdr3_aa: CASSLLLAGVGDTQYF
j_call: TRBJ2-5; v_call: TRBV12-3/TRBV12-4; clone_size: many; d_call: .; cdr3_nt: TGTGCCAGCAGTTTCCTCTGGGACCCCCTCCAAGAGACCCAGTACTTC; cdr3_aa: CASSFLWDPLQETQYF
j_call: TRBJ2-7; v_call: TRBV13; clone_size: .; d_call: .; cdr3_nt: TGTGCCGGAAGTAGTAGCCAGGGATCCGAGCAGTACTTC; cdr3_aa: CAGSSSQGSEQYF
j_call: TRBJ2-2; v_call: TRBV12-3/TRBV12-4; clone_size: many; d_call: .; cdr3_nt: TGTGCCAGCAGTTTAGGCTTCTGGCCCGGGGAGCTGTTTTTT; cdr3_aa: CASSLGFWPGELFF
j_call: TRBJ2-1; v_call: TRBV7-2; clone_size: medium-sized; d_call: .; cdr3_nt: TGTGCCAGCAGCTTAGATCGTGGGACTTTCTACAATGAGCAGTTCTTC; cdr3_aa: CASSLDRGTFYNEQFF
j_call: TRBJ1-1; v_call: TRBV19; clone_size: few; d_call: TRBD1; cdr3_nt: TGTGCCAGTAGTACCGGGACAGGGGGCACTGAAGCTTTCTTT; cdr3_aa: CASSTGTGGTEAFF
j_call: TRBJ2-7; v_call: TRBV12-3/TRBV12-4; clone_size: many; d_call: .; cdr3_nt: TGTGCCAGCAGCCTTACGGGGGGCCAGGGCTACGAGCAGTACTTC; cdr3_aa: CASSLTGGQGYEQYF
j_call: TRBJ1-1; v_call: TRBV28; clone_size: medium-sized; d_call: .; cdr3_nt: TGTGCCAGCAGTTTAAAGGGAGGGGGAATCGCTGAAGCTTTCTTT; cdr3_aa: CASSLKGGGIAEAFF
j_call: TRBJ1-1; v_call: TRBV9; clone_size: medium-sized; d_call: TRBD1; cdr3_nt: TGTGCCAGCAGCTCATGGGACAGGGGGGATTCGCTGGAAGCTTTCTTT; cdr3_aa: CASSSWDRGDSLEAFF
j_call: TRBJ1-1; v_call: TRBV10-3; clone_size: few; d_call: TRBD1; cdr3_nt: TGTGCCATCAGTGAGGGGGACAGGGCAGGGAACACTGAAGCTTTCTTT; cdr3_aa: CAISEGDRAGNTEAFF
j_call: TRBJ2-5; v_call: TRBV20-1; clone_size: many; d_call: .; cdr3_nt: TGCAGTGCTTCGACTTTCCAAGAGACCCAGTACTTC; cdr3_aa: CSASTFQETQYF
j_call: TRBJ2-7; v_call: TRBV10-3; clone_size: .; d_call: TRBD2; cdr3_nt: TGTGCCATCAGCATAAGCGGGGCCGTCTCCTACGAGCAGTACTTC; cdr3_aa: CAISISGAVSYEQYF
j_call: TRBJ1-6; v_call: TRBV28; clone_size: medium-sized; d_call: TRBD1; cdr3_nt: TGTGCCAGCAGCTACTTCATGCCAGGGGGACAGGGAGGTTCACCCCTCCACTTT; cdr3_aa: CASSYFMPGGQGGSPLHF
j_call: TRBJ1-5; v_call: TRBV27; clone_size: medium-sized; d_call: .; cdr3_nt: TGTGCCAGCAGTTTAATGGCAGGGGCCAATCAGCCCCAGCATTTT; cdr3_aa: CASSLMAGANQPQHF
j_call: TRBJ2-5; v_call: TRBV29-1; clone_size: medium-sized; d_call: .; cdr3_nt: TGCAGCGTAGAGCGGAACCAAGAGACCCAGTACTTC; cdr3_aa: CSVERNQETQYF
j_call: TRBJ1-1; v_call: TRBV7-9; clone_size: medium-sized; d_call: TRBD1; cdr3_nt: TGTGCCAGCAGCCCCCCCCTCCCGACAGGGGGCTTACCTGAAGCTTTCTTT; cdr3_aa: CASSPPLPTGGLPEAFF
j_call: TRBJ1-3; v_call: TRBV12-3/TRBV12-4; clone_size: .; d_call: .; cdr3_nt: TGTGCCAGCAGTTTAGAGGGGAGAGGACATTTT; cdr3_aa: CASSLEGRGHF
j_call: TRBJ2-3; v_call: TRBV14; clone_size: .; d_call: .; cdr3_nt: TGTGCCAGCAGCCAAGGGGGCAGACCCAGCACAGATACGCAGTATTTT; cdr3_aa: CASSQGGRPSTDTQYF
j_call: TRBJ2-1; v_call: TRBV7-8; clone_size: few; d_call: TRBD1; cdr3_nt: TGTGCCACGGGACAGGGTTACTACAATGAGCAGTTCTTC; cdr3_aa: CATGQGYYNEQFF
j_call: TRBJ1-1; v_call: TRBV27; clone_size: medium-sized; d_call: .; cdr3_nt: TGTGCCAGCAGTTTAGAAGGGCGGATGAACACTGAAGCTTTCTTT; cdr3_aa: CASSLEGRMNTEAFF
j_call: TRBJ1-1; v_call: TRBV11-1; clone_size: medium-sized; d_call: .; cdr3_nt: TGTGCCAGCAGCTTCGAGGGGACAATGAACACTGAAGCTTTCTTT; cdr3_aa: CASSFEGTMNTEAFF
j_call: TRBJ1-5; v_call: TRBV6-2/TRBV6-3; clone_size: many; d_call: .; cdr3_nt: TGTGCCAGCAGTTCGACTCAGGACGGTAGCAATCAGCCCCAGCATTTT; cdr3_aa: CASSSTQDGSNQPQHF
j_call: TRBJ1-5; v_call: TRBV20-1; clone_size: medium-sized; d_call: .; cdr3_nt: TGCAGTGCTTACGCCGGGACGGGGAGGAGGCAGCCCCAGCATTTT; cdr3_aa: CSAYAGTGRRQPQHF
j_call: TRBJ2-1; v_call: TRBV6-5; clone_size: medium-sized; d_call: .; cdr3_nt: TGTGCCAGCAGTTATACGCAGCACAATGAGCAGTTCTTC; cdr3_aa: CASSYTQHNEQFF
j_call: TRBJ2-1; v_call: TRBV20-1; clone_size: .; d_call: TRBD2; cdr3_nt: TGCAGTGTTACTCCCGGGACTAGCGCCTACAATGAGCAGTTCTTC; cdr3_aa: CSVTPGTSAYNEQFF
j_call: TRBJ1-4; v_call: TRBV18; clone_size: many; d_call: .; cdr3_nt: TGTGCCAGCTCACCGGGACAAGTTGAAAAACTGTTTTTT; cdr3_aa: CASSPGQVEKLFF
j_call: TRBJ2-7; v_call: TRBV5-6; clone_size: medium-sized; d_call: .; cdr3_nt: TGTGCCAGCAGTTCGGGGGCCCGTCGGTACGAGCAGTACTTC; cdr3_aa: CASSSGARRYEQYF